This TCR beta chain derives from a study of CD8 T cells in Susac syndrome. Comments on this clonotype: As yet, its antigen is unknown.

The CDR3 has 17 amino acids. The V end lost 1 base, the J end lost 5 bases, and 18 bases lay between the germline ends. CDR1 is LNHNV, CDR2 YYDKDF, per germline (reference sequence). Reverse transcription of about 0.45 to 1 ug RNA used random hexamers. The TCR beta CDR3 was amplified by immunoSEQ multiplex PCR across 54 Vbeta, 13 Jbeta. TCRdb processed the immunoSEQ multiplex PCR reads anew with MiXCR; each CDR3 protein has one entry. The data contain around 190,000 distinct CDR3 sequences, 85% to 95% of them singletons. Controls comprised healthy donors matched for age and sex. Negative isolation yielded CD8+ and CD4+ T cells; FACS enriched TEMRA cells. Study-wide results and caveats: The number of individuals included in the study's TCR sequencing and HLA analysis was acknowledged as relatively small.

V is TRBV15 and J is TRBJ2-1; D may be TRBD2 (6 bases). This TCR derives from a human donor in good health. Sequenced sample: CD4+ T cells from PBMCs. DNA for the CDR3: TGTGCCACCAGCAGAGGCTTCCCCCTCCGGAGGGACAATGAGCAGTTCTTC. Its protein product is CATSRGFPLRRDNEQFF.